A selection of T cell receptor beta chains follows, all from one sample in a study of OX40 agonist ivuxolimab in advanced cancers. TCRdb keeps only in-frame clones here, not all; method: immunoSEQ multiplex PCR. The table records about 96,000 clones, about 92% of them present only once. Sequenced here: CD4+ or CD8+ T cells sorted from blood, sampled in a trial of the OX40 agonist ivuxolimab. The receptors were sampled from an adult with an advanced solid tumor such as melanoma, head and neck, liver or kidney cancer. The CDR3 runs from the conserved cysteine through the conserved F or W. The D gene is left open where the match is weak. For some rows the clone size is stated as once, few or many, or as a class when expanded; others skip it.

clone_size	v_call	j_call	d_call	cdr3_length	cdr3_nt	cdr3_aa
NA	TRBV6-1	TRBJ1-1	NA	12	TGTGCCAGCACCATGGGAACAGTCGGAGCTTTCTTT	CASTMGTVGAFF
NA	TRBV7-9	TRBJ1-1	NA	14	TGTGCCAGCAGCTTAGGCAGGGTGATAACTGAAGCTTTCTTT	CASSLGRVITEAFF
NA	TRBV5-1	TRBJ2-1	NA	14	TGCGCCAGCAGCTGGGGACAAATGAACAATGAGCAGTTCTTC	CASSWGQMNNEQFF
once	TRBV5-1	TRBJ2-7	NA	13	TGCGCCAGCAGCTTGGAACCGCCCTACGAGCAGTACTTC	CASSLEPPYEQYF
NA	TRBV30	TRBJ1-1	TRBD1	13	TGTGCCTGGGGTCGAGGACAGGGTAGTGAAGCTTTCTTT	CAWGRGQGSEAFF
few	TRBV5-1	TRBJ2-1	TRBD2	14	TGCGCCAGCCGCTTAGCGGGAGAGGGCGGTGAGCAGTTCTTC	CASRLAGEGGEQFF
NA	TRBV5-1	TRBJ2-7	TRBD2	14	TGCGCCAGCAGCTTGGCTAGCGGGATCGACGAGCAGTACTTC	CASSLASGIDEQYF
NA	TRBV19	TRBJ1-2	TRBD1	14	TGTGCCAGTAGTATGTCCCGGGACAGGGAAGGCTACACCTTC	CASSMSRDREGYTF
NA	TRBV10-3	TRBJ2-1	NA	15	TGTGCCATCAGTGGGACCCACAGCTCCTACAATGAGCAGTTCTTC	CAISGTHSSYNEQFF
NA	TRBV5-6	TRBJ1-1	TRBD1	13	TGTGCCAGCCGGCTTACAGGGGGCCCTGAAGCTTTCTTT	CASRLTGGPEAFF
once	TRBV7-9	TRBJ1-1	NA	15	TGTGCCAGCAGCCCTACTAGGATTATGAACACTGAAGCTTTCTTT	CASSPTRIMNTEAFF
NA	TRBV19	TRBJ1-2	NA	16	TGTGCCACCCGGGGCGGATTCGTTGTCCCTGACTATGGCTACACCTTC	CATRGGFVVPDYGYTF
NA	TRBV10-3	TRBJ2-1	TRBD2	17	TGTGCCATCAGAGAAGGGACTAGCGGGAGAAGATACAATGAGCAGTTCTTC	CAIREGTSGRRYNEQFF
NA	TRBV19	TRBJ1-2	NA	17	TGTGCCAGTAGGAACCGGGAACACACTTCATCTAACTATGGCTACACCTTC	CASRNREHTSSNYGYTF
NA	TRBV18	TRBJ1-2	TRBD1	15	TGTGCCAGCTCACTCGGACAGGGGGCTGACTATGGCTACACCTTC	CASSLGQGADYGYTF
few	TRBV4-1	TRBJ1-1	NA	15	TGCGCCAGCACCTCACCTCGGGGCCCGGGGTTTGAAGCTTTCTTT	CASTSPRGPGFEAFF
NA	TRBV6-1	TRBJ1-1	NA	13	TGTGCCAGCAGGGGAACATTCATCACTGAAGCTTTCTTT	CASRGTFITEAFF
once	TRBV19	TRBJ2-7	TRBD2	17	TGTGCCAGTAGGCAGTCTGCCCTGGCGGGAGGCTCCTACGAGCAGTACTTC	CASRQSALAGGSYEQYF
once	TRBV5-4	TRBJ2-7	NA	16	TGTGCCAGCAGCTCCGGAGGGGAGACACAATCGTACGAGCAGTACTTC	CASSSGGETQSYEQYF
NA	TRBV6-5	TRBJ1-1	NA	14	TGTGCCAGCAGGCGGCCCTTCCAGAACACTGAAGCTTTCTTT	CASRRPFQNTEAFF
NA	TRBV11-2	TRBJ2-7	NA	16	TGTGCCAGCAGCTTAATCCGTCGGGTCGCGACCTACGAGCAGTACTTC	CASSLIRRVATYEQYF
NA	TRBV7-3	TRBJ2-1	TRBD2	17	TGTGCCAGCAGCTCTTACGCCGCGGGAGGTACCTACAATGAGCAGTTCTTC	CASSSYAAGGTYNEQFF
NA	TRBV18	TRBJ2-1	TRBD2	16	TGTGCCAGCTCACCTCGGGAACTAGCGGGTAGGAATGAGCAGTTCTTC	CASSPRELAGRNEQFF
NA	TRBV10-3	TRBJ2-1	TRBD2	12	TGTGCCATTGATAGCGGGAACGATGAGCAGTTCTTC	CAIDSGNDEQFF
NA	TRBV15	TRBJ2-7	NA	16	TGTGCCACCAGCAGAGATAGGAGTACCAGCTCCTACGAGCAGTACTTC	CATSRDRSTSSYEQYF
NA	TRBV5-4	TRBJ2-3	NA	14	TGTGCCAGCAGCTTGGCCGGCAGAACAGATACGCAGTATTTT	CASSLAGRTDTQYF
NA	TRBV27	TRBJ2-4	TRBD2	21	TGTGCCAGCAGTCCCCGGACAGGACTAGCGGGAGGGATCGGGGCCAAAAACATTCAGTACTTC	CASSPRTGLAGGIGAKNIQYF
NA	TRBV29-1	TRBJ1-2	TRBD1	14	TGCAGCGTTGATATGTTGGGACAGGGGGATGGCTACACCTTC	CSVDMLGQGDGYTF
NA	TRBV7-2	TRBJ1-4	NA	15	TGTGCCAGCAGCTTAGCGGGGCAGCCTAATGAAAAACTGTTTTTT	CASSLAGQPNEKLFF
NA	TRBV7-2	TRBJ1-3	NA	15	TGTGCCAGCAGCTTAGACCCCCGGGCGGGAAACACCATATATTTT	CASSLDPRAGNTIYF
few	TRBV28	TRBJ1-2	NA	12	TGTGCCAGCAGGTACACAGCTTATGGCTACACCTTC	CASRYTAYGYTF
NA	TRBV27	TRBJ2-4	NA	13	TGTGCCAGCAGTTCCGTTGGAGCTTACATTCAGTACTTC	CASSSVGAYIQYF
NA	TRBV4-3	TRBJ1-2	TRBD1	14	TGCGCCAGCAGCCAAGATTACAGGGGGCGCGGCTACACCTTC	CASSQDYRGRGYTF
NA	TRBV19	TRBJ1-2	NA	16	TGTGCCAGTAGTCTCATATCGACAGTCCCTAACTATGGCTACACCTTC	CASSLISTVPNYGYTF
NA	TRBV28	TRBJ1-5	NA	15	TGTGCCAGCAGTTTTGCGGACCGTAGCAATCAGCCCCAGCATTTT	CASSFADRSNQPQHF
NA	TRBV15	TRBJ1-3	NA	16	TGTGCCACCAGCACCCCACAGGCATACTCTGGAAACACCATATATTTT	CATSTPQAYSGNTIYF
NA	TRBV11-2	TRBJ2-7	TRBD1	15	TGTGCCAGCAGCTTAGGGGACAGGCCCGGCTACGAGCAGTACTTC	CASSLGDRPGYEQYF
NA	TRBV19	TRBJ2-3	TRBD2	17	TGTGCCAGTAGTATGGGGCTAGCGGGAGCCCGCACAGATACGCAGTATTTT	CASSMGLAGARTDTQYF
NA	TRBV7-9	TRBJ2-6	NA	16	TGTGCCAGCAGCTTACCCCGGGCCAACGGGGCCAACGTCCTGACTTTC	CASSLPRANGANVLTF
NA	TRBV7-8	TRBJ2-5	NA	13	TGTGCCAGCGGTTGGTCCGGAGAAGAGACCCAGTACTTC	CASGWSGEETQYF
NA	TRBV7-9	TRBJ1-2	TRBD1	14	TGTGCCAGCAGCTCGTTGACAGGGGGCTATGGCTACACCTTC	CASSSLTGGYGYTF
NA	TRBV7-2	TRBJ1-5	NA	14	TGTGCCAGCAGCTTAGTCGGCGGCTATCAGCCCCAGCATTTT	CASSLVGGYQPQHF
NA	TRBV7-9	TRBJ2-2	NA	14	TGTGCCAGCAGCTTAGACGGCTTCACCGGGGAGCTGTTTTTT	CASSLDGFTGELFF
NA	TRBV4-3	TRBJ2-6	NA	18	TGCGCCAGCAGCCAAGACGGGGCAGCCCCCTCTGGGGCCAACGTCCTGACTTTC	CASSQDGAAPSGANVLTF
NA	TRBV7-3	TRBJ2-3	TRBD2	19	TGTGCCAGCAGCTTAATCGGGACTAGCGGGAGGGGTTCCGCGGATACGCAGTATTTT	CASSLIGTSGRGSADTQYF
once	TRBV7-6	TRBJ2-5	NA	15	TGTGCCAGCAGCCCATTGGGAGGGGGAGGAGAGACCCAGTACTTC	CASSPLGGGGETQYF